The clone carrying this T cell receptor (beta chain) is a singleton in its sample. The CDR3 is 17 residues long. V trimming: 0 bases; J trimming: 8 bases; junction bases outside the gene matches: 12. The germline CDR1 and CDR2 sequences are LGHNA and YNFKEQ. The data are from a study of blood T cell repertoires in COVID-19. About the study: The samples span acute and convalescent COVID-19 from the United States, Italy and Spain.

Sequencing was performed with immunoSEQ multiplex PCR; in TCRdb, only in-frame clones are kept and a portion is missing. The sample lists around 400,000 clones; around 89% were seen once. The clonotype comes from a man aged 40-55 years with acute or convalescent COVID-19. This chain links TRBV4-2 with TRBJ2-1; the match to TRBD2 covers 8 bases. The sequencing input was peripheral blood. This CDR3 reads CASSQERSDTSGYEQFF. The DNA of the CDR3 is TGTGCCAGCAGCCAAGAGCGAAGTGATACTAGCGGTTATGAGCAGTTCTTC.